These T cell receptor beta chains were read from a single sample in a study of cytomegalovirus exposure and HLA in healthy donors. Measured with immunoSEQ multiplex PCR; TCRdb has only the in-frame clones, and not every one. This table has about 190,000 clones, 84% appearing once. Sequenced sample: PBMCs. Receptors originate from a man aged 18 to 30 in good health and CMV-seropositive. CDR3s include the opening cysteine and the closing phenylalanine or tryptophan. A D gene is named only where the DNA matches it firmly. A clone size is listed for some rows: how often the clone was seen (once, few, many), or a class if it is expanded.

J: TRBJ2-7
V: TRBV5-4
size: .
D: TRBD2
CDR3: CASSFQAGVYEQYF
DNA: TGTGCCAGCAGCTTCCAGGCGGGGGTCTACGAGCAGTACTTC

J: TRBJ2-1
V: TRBV7-9
size: .
D: TRBD1
CDR3: CASQTPRDRMDTSYNEQFF
DNA: TGTGCCAGCCAAACACCCCGGGACAGAATGGACACTTCCTACAATGAGCAGTTCTTC

J: TRBJ2-1
V: TRBV5-5
size: .
D: TRBD1
CDR3: CASSFRGQGNNEQFF
DNA: TGTGCCAGCAGCTTTCGGGGACAGGGGAACAATGAGCAGTTCTTC

J: TRBJ2-5
V: TRBV5-1
size: few
D: TRBD2
CDR3: CASSRGTSGQETQYF
DNA: TGCGCCAGCAGCCGGGGGACTAGCGGACAAGAGACCCAGTACTTC

J: TRBJ2-7
V: TRBV6-1
size: .
D: .
CDR3: CASSEIRGLSYEQYF
DNA: TGTGCCAGCAGTGAAATCCGTGGGCTCTCCTACGAGCAGTACTTC

J: TRBJ2-7
V: TRBV7-8
size: .
D: .
CDR3: CASSRGASTGYEQYF
DNA: TGTGCCAGCAGCCGGGGGGCCTCCACGGGGTACGAGCAGTACTTC

J: TRBJ2-3
V: TRBV7-3
size: .
D: TRBD2
CDR3: CASSPRLAGGADTQYF
DNA: TGTGCCAGCAGCCCACGTCTAGCGGGAGGCGCAGATACGCAGTATTTT

J: TRBJ2-5
V: TRBV18
size: .
D: TRBD2
CDR3: CASSRLADQETQYF
DNA: TGTGCCAGCTCAAGACTAGCGGACCAAGAGACCCAGTACTTC

J: TRBJ1-5
V: TRBV10-3
size: many
D: TRBD1
CDR3: CAISESGGGHSNQPQHF
DNA: TGTGCCATCAGTGAGTCCGGAGGGGGCCATAGCAATCAGCCCCAGCATTTT

J: TRBJ2-2
V: TRBV19
size: few
D: TRBD2
CDR3: CASSRKGLAENTGELFF
DNA: TGTGCCAGTAGCCGAAAAGGACTAGCGGAGAACACCGGGGAGCTGTTTTTT

J: TRBJ1-2
V: TRBV28
size: few
D: TRBD1
CDR3: CASSRQGYGYTF
DNA: TGTGCCAGCAGCCGACAGGGTTATGGCTACACCTTC

J: TRBJ1-3
V: TRBV19
size: .
D: .
CDR3: CASMEESSGNTIYF
DNA: TGTGCCAGTATGGAGGAGAGCTCTGGAAACACCATATATTTT

J: TRBJ1-5
V: TRBV19
size: once
D: TRBD1
CDR3: CASESQGYSNQPQHF
DNA: TGTGCCAGCGAATCACAGGGGTATAGCAATCAGCCCCAGCATTTT

J: TRBJ1-2
V: TRBV5-6
size: few
D: .
CDR3: CASSLAGGIYGYTF
DNA: TGTGCCAGCAGCTTGGCCGGGGGAATCTATGGCTACACCTTC

J: TRBJ2-7
V: TRBV19
size: .
D: .
CDR3: CASSIAWERYEQYF
DNA: TGTGCCAGTAGTATAGCATGGGAGAGATACGAGCAGTACTTC

J: TRBJ1-3
V: TRBV4-2
size: .
D: TRBD1
CDR3: CASSRDRFGKNTIYF
DNA: TGTGCCAGCAGCCGGGACAGGTTTGGTAAAAACACCATATATTTT

J: TRBJ2-1
V: TRBV19
size: .
D: .
CDR3: CASTPGTYNEQFF
DNA: TGTGCCAGTACCCCGGGTACCTACAATGAGCAGTTCTTC

J: TRBJ1-4
V: TRBV5-8
size: once
D: TRBD1
CDR3: CASSSGQGGTSGNEKLFF
DNA: TGTGCCAGCAGCTCCGGACAGGGGGGGACCTCTGGTAATGAAAAACTGTTTTTT

J: TRBJ1-1
V: TRBV29-1
size: .
D: .
CDR3: CSGRQANTEAFF
DNA: TGCAGCGGTAGGCAGGCGAACACTGAAGCTTTCTTT

J: TRBJ2-5
V: TRBV27
size: .
D: TRBD2
CDR3: CASSSPLAGEGGTQYF
DNA: TGTGCCAGCAGTTCCCCCCTAGCGGGAGAAGGTGGGACCCAGTACTTC

J: TRBJ2-7
V: TRBV2
size: few
D: .
CDR3: CASSEQGPSYEQYF
DNA: TGTGCCAGCAGTGAACAGGGGCCGTCCTACGAGCAGTACTTC

J: TRBJ2-7
V: TRBV5-1
size: .
D: .
CDR3: CASSLGGLGADEQYF
DNA: TGCGCCAGCAGCTTGGGTGGCCTGGGCGCCGACGAGCAGTACTTC

J: TRBJ1-1
V: TRBV9
size: .
D: .
CDR3: CASSVSKTQGGTEAFF
DNA: TGTGCCAGCAGCGTTTCGAAGACTCAGGGTGGGACTGAAGCTTTCTTT

J: TRBJ2-7
V: TRBV28
size: .
D: .
CDR3: CASSLGMGGDRGGYEQYF
DNA: TGTGCCAGCAGTTTAGGAATGGGGGGGGATAGAGGGGGCTACGAGCAGTACTTC

J: TRBJ2-3
V: TRBV6-6
size: .
D: .
CDR3: CASTMKTGTDTQYF
DNA: TGTGCCAGCACCATGAAAACAGGGACAGATACGCAGTATTTT

J: TRBJ2-3
V: TRBV14
size: .
D: TRBD2
CDR3: CASSTLAGAAQDTQYF
DNA: TGTGCCAGCAGCACCCTAGCGGGCGCCGCCCAGGATACGCAGTATTTT

J: TRBJ1-2
V: TRBV28
size: .
D: TRBD1
CDR3: CASSSGQGRPNYGYTF
DNA: TGTGCCAGCAGTTCTGGACAGGGGAGACCTAACTATGGCTACACCTTC

J: TRBJ1-1
V: TRBV7-8
size: .
D: .
CDR3: CASSSRGDDTEAFF
DNA: TGTGCCAGCAGCTCCCGGGGTGATGACACTGAAGCTTTCTTT

J: TRBJ1-4
V: TRBV7-9
size: once
D: .
CDR3: CASSPSTAATNEKLFF
DNA: TGTGCCAGCAGCCCGTCCACAGCTGCAACTAATGAAAAACTGTTTTTT

J: TRBJ2-1
V: TRBV14
size: .
D: TRBD2
CDR3: CASSPSGRINEQFF
DNA: TGTGCCAGCAGTCCTAGCGGGCGGATCAATGAGCAGTTCTTC

J: TRBJ1-4
V: TRBV18
size: .
D: .
CDR3: CASSPYAGVGTNEKLFF
DNA: TGTGCCAGCTCACCATATGCAGGGGTCGGAACTAATGAAAAACTGTTTTTT

J: TRBJ1-1
V: TRBV28
size: .
D: .
CDR3: CASRTDPMNTEAFF
DNA: TGTGCCAGCAGGACAGATCCAATGAACACTGAAGCTTTCTTT

J: TRBJ1-2
V: TRBV11-2
size: .
D: .
CDR3: CATLQENYGYTF
DNA: TGTGCCACCCTACAGGAAAACTATGGTTACACCTTC

J: TRBJ1-4
V: TRBV29-1
size: .
D: .
CDR3: CSVEAGPRGEKLFF
DNA: TGCAGCGTTGAGGCAGGGCCAAGAGGTGAAAAACTGTTTTTT

J: TRBJ2-1
V: TRBV7-3
size: .
D: TRBD2
CDR3: CASSPLPGGDEQFF
DNA: TGTGCCAGCAGCCCCTTGCCGGGGGGGGATGAGCAGTTCTTC

J: TRBJ2-2
V: TRBV5-3
size: .
D: .
CDR3: CARTKVGRTGELFF
DNA: TGTGCCAGAACCAAGGTGGGGCGCACCGGGGAGCTGTTTTTT

J: TRBJ2-1
V: TRBV5-1
size: few
D: TRBD2
CDR3: CASSLEGTSSSEQFF
DNA: TGCGCCAGCAGCTTGGAAGGGACTAGCAGTTCTGAGCAGTTCTTC

J: TRBJ2-1
V: TRBV9
size: .
D: .
CDR3: CASGRDVGKGVGNEQFF
DNA: TGTGCCAGCGGACGCGACGTAGGAAAGGGGGTGGGGAATGAGCAGTTCTTC

J: TRBJ2-3
V: TRBV9
size: once
D: .
CDR3: CASSVLARDTQYF
DNA: TGTGCCAGCAGCGTCCTAGCTCGAGATACGCAGTATTTT

J: TRBJ2-7
V: TRBV7-6
size: .
D: .
CDR3: CASSLVTDGGNEQYF
DNA: TGTGCCAGCAGCTTAGTTACGGATGGAGGGAACGAGCAGTACTTC

J: TRBJ2-3
V: TRBV7-9
size: .
D: .
CDR3: CASSFFSGYTDTQYF
DNA: TGTGCCAGCAGCTTCTTCAGCGGATACACAGATACGCAGTATTTT

J: TRBJ1-2
V: TRBV19
size: .
D: .
CDR3: CASSTNVGAPNGYTF
DNA: TGTGCCAGTAGTACCAACGTGGGGGCCCCAAATGGCTACACCTTC

J: TRBJ2-7
V: TRBV9
size: .
D: .
CDR3: CASSEGTSNPYEQYF
DNA: TGTGCCAGCAGCGAGGGGACTTCTAACCCCTACGAGCAGTACTTC

J: TRBJ2-7
V: TRBV6-5
size: few
D: TRBD1
CDR3: CASSPRGTGSNEQYF
DNA: TGTGCCAGCAGCCCGAGGGGGACAGGGTCAAACGAGCAGTACTTC

J: TRBJ1-4
V: TRBV7-2
size: .
D: .
CDR3: CASSPGPLLGEKLFF
DNA: TGTGCCAGCAGCCCAGGGCCTCTACTCGGTGAAAAACTGTTTTTT

J: TRBJ2-7
V: TRBV2
size: once
D: TRBD1
CDR3: CASRREQGGLYEQYF
DNA: TGTGCCAGCAGGCGAGAACAGGGGGGCTTGTACGAGCAGTACTTC

J: TRBJ2-7
V: TRBV6-1
size: .
D: .
CDR3: CASSAISGAYEQYF
DNA: TGTGCCAGCAGTGCGATAAGCGGAGCCTACGAGCAGTACTTC